These 15 T cell receptor beta chains were sequenced from one sample in a study of human T cells and chemical hapten exposure. One entry per CDR3 protein results from TCRdb running MiXCR on the RACE reads. The sample consists of under 450,000 distinct CDR3 sequences, approximately 5.1% of them appearing once. Sample time point: patch test 1, 2 weeks after DPC sensitization. This sample's treatment: therapeutic diphenylcyclopropenone sensitization with weekly scalp DPC. Sequencing was performed on whole blood, taken in connection with sensitization to the hapten diphenylcyclopropenone (DPC). Receptors were obtained from a woman aged 50 to 60 with alopecia areata. Some clones in this sample may be carry-over from other donors' samples.

The chain has TRBV29-1 and TRBJ2-7, with D hard to call. The CDR3 is made up of 11 amino acids. CDR1 is SQVTM and CDR2 is ANQGSEA in the germline V gene. Trimming stripped 7 bases from V and 2 bases from J, with 9 bases between. The CDR3 DNA follows: TGCAGCGCCGGCCCTCCCTACGAGCAGTACTTC. It translates to CSAGPPYEQYF.

This clonotype has at least ten counts. The V call is TRBV4-3, the J call TRBJ1-1; D uncertain. Deletions cut 0 bases from V and 2 bases from J, with 13 bases between. The CDR3 consists of 16 residues. Germline V gene sequence: CDR1 LGHNA, CDR2 YSLEER. The CDR3 reads CASSQDERVSNTEAFF. Written as DNA, the CDR3 is TGCGCCAGCAGCCAAGATGAGCGGGTCTCTAACACTGAAGCTTTCTTT.

This clonotype was observed at least ten times. V usage is TRBV29-1 and J usage is TRBJ2-2; 7 bases are shared with TRBD2. Trimming removed 5 bases from V and 7 bases from J; junction bases left unmatched: 4. The germline V gene has CDR1 SQVTM and CDR2 ANQGSEA. The CDR3 contains 12 residues. The CDR3 spells CSVRLASGELFF. The CDR3 DNA reads TGCAGCGTTCGACTAGCAAGCGGGGAGCTGTTTTTT.

The sample holds many counts of this clonotype. The V and J genes are TRBV9 and TRBJ2-5, with D hard to call. From germline, CDR1 is SGDLS and CDR2 YYNGEE. The CDR3 extends over 13 amino acids. V was clipped by 0 bases and J by 5 bases, with 8 bases between them. CDR3 residues: CASSVGPVETQYF. In nucleotides, the CDR3 is TGTGCCAGCAGCGTAGGGCCCGTCGAGACCCAGTACTTC.

This clonotype was seen ten or more times. This chain uses TRBV2 with TRBJ2-7; D not resolved. The V and J ends lost 1 base and 5 bases respectively, with 9 bases between them. The CDR3 extends over 13 amino acids. Germline CDR1 and CDR2: SNHLY and FYNNEI. CDR3 sequence: CASSEVGLHEQYF. For the CDR3, the DNA is TGTGCCAGCAGTGAAGTAGGCCTCCACGAGCAGTACTTC.

There are a few counts of this clonotype. The J gene is TRBJ1-6, the V gene TRBV2, with D unclear. Germline V gene data show CDR1 as SNHLY and CDR2 as FYNNEI. With 4 bases removed from V and 6 bases from J, the gap between germline ends came to 10 bases. The length of the CDR3 is 14 residues. CDR3 coding DNA: TGTGCCAGCAGTGCAGGAGTGATTAATTCACCCCTCCACTTT. Translation gives CASSAGVINSPLHF.

The table lists this clonotype with many counts. The chain has TRBV18 and TRBJ2-5, with D possibly matching TRBD2 (6 bases). V lost 3 bases and J 2 bases, leaving 10 bases between the germline ends. The germline gives CDR1 KGHSH, CDR2 LQKENI. The CDR3 spans 14 residues. The CDR3 sequence: CASSPGLGQETQYF. The CDR3 nucleotides read TGTGCCAGCTCACCGGGACTGGGACAAGAGACCCAGTACTTC.

In its sample, this clonotype was seen many times. The chain carries TRBV20-1 and TRBJ2-1, with 7 bases aligning to TRBD2. Trimming took 5 bases from V and 6 from J; bases not matched to a gene: 7. The CDR3 sequence is 13 residues long. Germline CDR1 DFQATT, CDR2 SNEGSKA (reference sequence). CDR3 sequence reads: CSAEAGSLNEQFF. In DNA, the CDR3 is TGCAGTGCTGAAGCGGGGAGTCTCAATGAGCAGTTCTTC.

This clonotype was counted many times. The gene calls are TRBV6-5 and TRBJ2-7; 14 nucleotides align to TRBD2. CDR1 MNHEY and CDR2 SVGAGI come from the germline V gene. The CDR3 has 13 residues. The V and J ends lost 6 bases and 10 bases, in that order; junction bases with no gene match: 5. The CDR3 protein is CASSPGTSGSQYF. CDR3 bases: TGTGCCAGCAGCCCCGGGACTAGCGGGAGCCAGTACTTC.

This clonotype was counted many times. The J gene is TRBJ2-5, the V gene TRBV5-5, with D unresolved. This CDR3 region has 13 residues. Trimming cost V 4 bases and J 2 bases, with 9 bases left between them. Looked up from germline, CDR1 is SGHKS and CDR2 is YYEKEE (reference sequence). The CDR3 region has the DNA TGTGCCAGCAGCCAGGACCTACAAGAGACCCAGTACTTC. Translated: CASSQDLQETQYF. Full variable domain (outside the CDR3, taken from reference TRBV5-5 and TRBJ2-5): DAGVTQSPTHLIKTRGQQVTLRCSPISGHKSVSWYQQVLGQGPQFIFQYYEKEERGRGNFPDRFSARQFPNYSSELNVNALLLGDSALYLCASSQDLQETQYFGPGTRLLVL.

This clonotype has at least ten counts. This rearrangement joins TRBV6-5 to TRBJ2-7; TRBD2 might be the D (6 bases). V lost 6 bases to trimming and J lost 5 bases, with 17 bases between them. CDR3 length: 14 amino acids. The germline V gene encodes CDR1 MNHEY and CDR2 SVGAGI. The CDR3 DNA reads TGTGCCAGCAGCCGAGGTGGCGGGATCGACGAGCAGTACTTC. Translation gives CASSRGGGIDEQYF.

This clonotype was counted at least ten times. The gene calls are TRBV14 and TRBJ1-3; D is ambiguous. This CDR3 region has 15 residues. Deletions cut 3 bases from V and 8 bases from J, with 17 bases between. Germline CDR1 is SGHDN and CDR2 is FVKESK. CDR3 in amino acids: CASSHGEFGWDTIYF. The CDR3 nucleotides read TGTGCCAGCAGCCACGGCGAGTTTGGTTGGGACACCATATATTTT.

This clonotype was found many times. V gene TRBV7-9 combines with J gene TRBJ1-4, with TRBD1 identical over 7 bases. The V gene end was trimmed by 1 base and the J gene end by 7 bases; junction bases not matched to a gene: 3. This CDR3 is 14 amino acids long. Germline CDR1 SEHNR, CDR2 FQNEAQ (reference sequence). For the CDR3, the DNA is TGTGCCAGCAGCTTAGGACAGGGACTTGAAAAACTGTTTTTT. This translates into CASSLGQGLEKLFF. The full variable domain, rest sourced from reference TRBV7-9 and TRBJ1-4, is DTGVSQNPRHKITKRGQNVTFRCDPISEHNRLYWYRQTLGQGPEFLTYFQNEAQLEKSRLLSDRFSAERPKGSFSTLEIQRTEQGDSAMYLCASSLGQGLEKLFFGSGTQLSVL.

This clonotype was counted at least ten times. The rearrangement links TRBV12-3 or TRBV12-4 to TRBJ2-2, with TRBD2 matching 10 bases. The CDR3 runs 15 residues. V was clipped by 6 bases and J by 6 bases; unmatched bases: 7. In DNA, the CDR3 is TGTGCCAGCAGCCCAGCGGGAGGGCCAGCCGGGGAGCTGTTTTTT. Translation gives CASSPAGGPAGELFF.

This clonotype was detected ten times or more. The chain is built from TRBV5-1 and TRBJ1-1; 10 bases align to TRBD1. The germline V gene has CDR1 SGHRS and CDR2 YFSETQ. The CDR3 runs 15 residues. The junction had 9 bases not matched to a gene; V was cut back by 6 bases and J by 4 bases. Here the CDR3 DNA reads TGCGCCAGCACAGGCTCCGGGACAGGGGCCACTGAAGCTTTCTTT. This gives the protein CASTGSGTGATEAFF.